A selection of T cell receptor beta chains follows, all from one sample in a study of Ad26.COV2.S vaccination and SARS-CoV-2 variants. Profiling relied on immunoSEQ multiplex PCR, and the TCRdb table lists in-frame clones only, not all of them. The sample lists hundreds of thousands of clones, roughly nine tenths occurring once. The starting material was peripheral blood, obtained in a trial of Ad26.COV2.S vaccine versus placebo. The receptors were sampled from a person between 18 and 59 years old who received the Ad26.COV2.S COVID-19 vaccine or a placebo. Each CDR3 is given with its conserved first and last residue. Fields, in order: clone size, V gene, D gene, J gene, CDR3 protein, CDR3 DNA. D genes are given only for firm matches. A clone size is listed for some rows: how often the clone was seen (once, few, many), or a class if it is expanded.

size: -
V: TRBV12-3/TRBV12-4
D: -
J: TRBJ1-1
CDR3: CASSVTRGTEAFF
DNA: TGTGCCAGCAGTGTTACTCGAGGGACTGAAGCTTTCTTT

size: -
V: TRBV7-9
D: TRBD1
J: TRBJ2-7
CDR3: CASRVTGRHEQYF
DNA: TGTGCCAGCAGGGTGACAGGGCGTCACGAGCAGTACTTC

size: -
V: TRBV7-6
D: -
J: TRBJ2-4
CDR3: CASSQEWGKGIQYF
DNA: TGTGCCAGCAGCCAAGAGTGGGGAAAGGGTATTCAGTACTTC

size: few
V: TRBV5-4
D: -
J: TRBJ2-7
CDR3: CASSLKGSYEQYF
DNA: TGTGCCAGCAGCTTGAAGGGGTCCTACGAGCAGTACTTC

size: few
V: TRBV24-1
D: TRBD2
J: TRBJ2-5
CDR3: CATGTSGVETQYF
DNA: TGTGCCACTGGGACTAGCGGGGTCGAGACCCAGTACTTC

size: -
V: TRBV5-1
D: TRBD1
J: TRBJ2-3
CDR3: CASSFPTGTGFTDTQYF
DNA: TGCGCCAGCAGCTTCCCGACCGGGACAGGGTTCACAGATACGCAGTATTTT

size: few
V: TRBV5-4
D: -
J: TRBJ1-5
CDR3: CASSLGGPDSNQPQHF
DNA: TGTGCCAGCAGCTTGGGCGGTCCTGATAGCAATCAGCCCCAGCATTTT

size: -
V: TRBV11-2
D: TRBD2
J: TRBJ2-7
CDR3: CASSLVGGNYEQYF
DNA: TGTGCCAGCAGCTTAGTCGGGGGGAATTACGAGCAGTACTTC

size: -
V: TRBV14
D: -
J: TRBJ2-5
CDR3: CASSQDWETQYF
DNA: TGTGCCAGCAGCCAAGATTGGGAGACCCAGTACTTC

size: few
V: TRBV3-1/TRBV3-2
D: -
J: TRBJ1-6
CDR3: CASSQGQLDWADSPLHF
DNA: TGTGCCAGCAGCCAAGGGCAGCTAGATTGGGCGGATTCACCCCTCCACTTT

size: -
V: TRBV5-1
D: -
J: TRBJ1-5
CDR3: CAAFGSSNQPQHF
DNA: TGCGCCGCCTTCGGGAGTAGCAATCAGCCCCAGCATTTT

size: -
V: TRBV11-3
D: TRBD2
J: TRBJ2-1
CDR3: CAIRTSGNNEQFF
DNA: TGTGCCATCCGGACTAGCGGTAACAATGAGCAGTTCTTC

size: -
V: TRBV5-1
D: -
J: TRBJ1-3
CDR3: CASSFDRRSGNTIYF
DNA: TGCGCCAGCAGCTTTGACAGGCGCTCTGGAAACACCATATATTTT

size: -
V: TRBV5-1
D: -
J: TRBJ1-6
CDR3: CASSLRDSTNSPLHF
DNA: TGCGCCAGCAGCTTGAGGGACTCAACCAATTCACCCCTCCACTTT

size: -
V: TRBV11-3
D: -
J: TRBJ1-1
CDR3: CASSFSGGPEAFF
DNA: TGTGCCAGCAGCTTTAGTGGAGGGCCTGAAGCTTTCTTT

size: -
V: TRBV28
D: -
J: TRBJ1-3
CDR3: CASSLVREGPSGNTIYF
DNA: TGTGCCAGCAGTTTGGTCAGGGAAGGCCCCTCTGGAAACACCATATATTTT

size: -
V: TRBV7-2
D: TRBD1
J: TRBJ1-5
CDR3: CASSLAGGSQPQHF
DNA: TGTGCCAGCAGCTTAGCAGGGGGCAGTCAGCCCCAGCATTTT

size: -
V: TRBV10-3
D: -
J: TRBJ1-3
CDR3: CAITSAALSGNTIYF
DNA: TGTGCCATCACCTCGGCGGCTTTATCTGGAAACACCATATATTTT

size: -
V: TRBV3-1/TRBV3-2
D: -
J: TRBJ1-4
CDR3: CASTPGGTNEKLFF
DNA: TGTGCCAGCACCCCTGGGGGGACTAATGAAAAACTGTTTTTT

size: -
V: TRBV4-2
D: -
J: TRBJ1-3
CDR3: CASSQDWTAGNTIYF
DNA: TGTGCCAGCAGCCAAGATTGGACCGCTGGAAACACCATATATTTT

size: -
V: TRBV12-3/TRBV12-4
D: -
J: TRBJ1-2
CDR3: CASSEQGGYTF
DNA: TGTGCCAGCAGCGAACAAGGAGGCTACACCTTC

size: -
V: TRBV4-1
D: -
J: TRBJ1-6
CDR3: CASSPRDGNSPLHF
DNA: TGCGCCAGCAGCCCCCGGGACGGGAATTCACCCCTCCACTTT

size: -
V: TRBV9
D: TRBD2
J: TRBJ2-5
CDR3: CASSEGLAGNFQETQYF
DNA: TGTGCCAGCAGCGAAGGACTAGCGGGGAACTTCCAGGAGACCCAGTACTTC

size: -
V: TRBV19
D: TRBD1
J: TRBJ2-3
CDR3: CASTRQGADTQYF
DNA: TGTGCCAGTACACGACAGGGAGCTGATACGCAGTATTTT

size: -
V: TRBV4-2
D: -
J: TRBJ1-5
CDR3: CASSQEGSNHQPQHF
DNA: TGTGCCAGCAGCCAAGAAGGCAGTAACCATCAGCCCCAGCATTTT

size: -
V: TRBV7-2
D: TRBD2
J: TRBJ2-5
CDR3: CASSGASGRETQYF
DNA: TGTGCCAGCAGCGGGGCTAGCGGGAGGGAGACCCAGTACTTC

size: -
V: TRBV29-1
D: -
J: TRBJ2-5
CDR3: CSVRPGGGETQYF
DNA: TGCAGCGTACGCCCAGGGGGGGGAGAGACCCAGTACTTC

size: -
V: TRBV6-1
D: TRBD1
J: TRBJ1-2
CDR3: CASSVYRGPSSYGYTF
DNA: TGTGCCAGCAGTGTTTACAGGGGACCTAGTTCCTATGGCTACACCTTC

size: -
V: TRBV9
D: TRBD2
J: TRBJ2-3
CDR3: CASSVEPGGAADTQYF
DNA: TGTGCCAGCAGCGTAGAGCCCGGGGGGGCAGCAGATACGCAGTATTTT

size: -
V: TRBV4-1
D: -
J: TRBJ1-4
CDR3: CASSYGHGNEKLFF
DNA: TGCGCCAGCAGCTACGGACACGGTAATGAAAAACTGTTTTTT

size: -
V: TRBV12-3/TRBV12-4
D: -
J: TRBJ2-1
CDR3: CASSRGSYNEQFF
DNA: TGTGCCAGCAGCCGGGGTTCCTACAATGAGCAGTTCTTC

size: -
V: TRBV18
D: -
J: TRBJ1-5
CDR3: CASSQQASLNQPQHF
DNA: TGTGCCAGCTCACAACAGGCCTCCCTCAATCAGCCCCAGCATTTT

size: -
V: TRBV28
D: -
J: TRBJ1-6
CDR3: CASRDGSSYNSPLHF
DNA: TGTGCCAGCAGGGACGGAAGCTCCTATAATTCACCCCTCCACTTT

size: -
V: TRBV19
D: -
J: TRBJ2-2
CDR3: CATPNPRRTGELFF
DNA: TGTGCCACTCCAAATCCTCGACGCACCGGGGAGCTGTTTTTT

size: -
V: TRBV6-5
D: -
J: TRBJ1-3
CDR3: CASSLSLGGNTIYF
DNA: TGTGCCAGCAGTTTGAGTTTGGGTGGAAACACCATATATTTT

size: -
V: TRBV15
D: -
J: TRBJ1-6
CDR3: CATSSELHSPLHF
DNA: TGTGCCACCAGCAGCGAACTGCACTCACCCCTCCACTTT

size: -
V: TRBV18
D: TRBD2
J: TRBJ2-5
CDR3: CASSPLAGGPEETQYF
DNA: TGTGCCAGCTCACCGCTAGCGGGAGGGCCGGAAGAGACCCAGTACTTC

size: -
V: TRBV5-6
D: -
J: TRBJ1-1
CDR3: CASSLWTDIPEAFF
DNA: TGTGCCAGCAGCTTGTGGACGGACATCCCTGAAGCTTTCTTT

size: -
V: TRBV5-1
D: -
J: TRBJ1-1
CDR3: CASSLRGFDTEAFF
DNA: TGCGCCAGCAGCTTGCGGGGATTCGACACTGAAGCTTTCTTT

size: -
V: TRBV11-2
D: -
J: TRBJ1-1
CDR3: CASSSTVVVAYTEAFF
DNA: TGTGCCAGCAGCTCGACCGTGGTGGTGGCGTACACTGAAGCTTTCTTT

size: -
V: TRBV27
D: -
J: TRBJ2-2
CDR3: CASSFGVSNTGELFF
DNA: TGTGCCAGCAGTTTTGGCGTCTCGAACACCGGGGAGCTGTTTTTT

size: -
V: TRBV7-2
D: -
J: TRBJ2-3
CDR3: CASTGNWTDTQYF
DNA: TGTGCCAGCACTGGTAACTGGACAGATACGCAGTATTTT

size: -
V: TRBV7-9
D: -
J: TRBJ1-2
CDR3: CASSLEKLNYGYTF
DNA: TGTGCCAGCAGCTTAGAGAAGTTAAACTATGGCTACACCTTC

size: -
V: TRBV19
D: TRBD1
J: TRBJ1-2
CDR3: CASSIFPRDSNYGYTF
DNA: TGTGCCAGTAGTATATTTCCTCGGGACAGTAACTATGGCTACACCTTC

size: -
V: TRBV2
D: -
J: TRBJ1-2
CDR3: CASSETPGGYGYTF
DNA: TGTGCCAGCAGTGAGACCCCCGGGGGATATGGCTACACCTTC

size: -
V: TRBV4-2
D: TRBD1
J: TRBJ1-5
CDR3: CASSLYRGDQPQHF
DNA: TGTGCCAGCAGCCTATACAGGGGTGACCAGCCCCAGCATTTT

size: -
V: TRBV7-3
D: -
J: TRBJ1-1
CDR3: CASSLTMGAQAAFF
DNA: TGTGCCAGCAGCTTAACCATGGGCGCGCAAGCAGCTTTCTTT

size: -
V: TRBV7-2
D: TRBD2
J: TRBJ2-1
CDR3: CASSLGLAGDEQFF
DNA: TGTGCCAGCAGCTTAGGACTAGCGGGAGATGAGCAGTTCTTC

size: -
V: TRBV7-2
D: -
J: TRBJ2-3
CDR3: CASSLGWAGANTDTQYF
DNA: TGTGCCAGCAGCTTAGGATGGGCGGGGGCGAACACAGATACGCAGTATTTT

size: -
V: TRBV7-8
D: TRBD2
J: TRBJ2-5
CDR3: CASRPWTSGRPYYF
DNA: TGTGCCAGCAGACCTTGGACTAGCGGGAGGCCCTATTACTTC